Listed here are 32 T cell receptor beta chains from one sample, sequenced in a study of neurological immune-mediated disorders. TCRdb re-analysed the 5' RACE reads in MiXCR, keeping a single row per CDR3 protein. Of around 97,000 distinct CDR3 sequences listed, 11% are singletons. As for time point: longitudinal time-point 3. The material sequenced was PBMCs. The receptors originated from a female donor with HTLV-1-associated myelopathy (HAM/TSP).

This chain's CDR3 is CSAIRGNTGELFF. The CDR3, as DNA: TGCAGTGCTATCAGAGGGAACACCGGGGAGCTGTTTTTT. The chain links TRBV20-1 to TRBJ2-2; D gene uncertain. Germline CDR1 DFQATT, CDR2 SNEGSKA (reference sequence). The CDR3 contains 13 residues. V was shortened by 4 bases and J by 1 base, with 7 bases between the two germline ends.

This clonotype was recorded at least ten times. This CDR3 reads CASSPPGRVYEQYF. DNA for the CDR3: TGTGCCAGCTCACCACCGGGACGGGTCTACGAGCAGTACTTC. The V and J genes are TRBV18 and TRBJ2-7; D may match TRBD1 or TRBD2 (5 bases each). Looked up from germline, CDR1 is KGHSH and CDR2 is LQKENI. Trimming left V 0 bases short and J 3 bases short, with 9 bases between. CDR3 size: 14 residues.

This clonotype came up many times. This sequence joins TRBV15 and TRBJ2-3; D might be TRBD2 (7 bases). Germline lookup yields CDR1 LNHNV and CDR2 YYDKDF (reference sequence). The CDR3 consists of 16 residues. V was shortened by 0 bases and J by 3 bases, with 13 bases between the two germline ends. The CDR3 DNA reads as TGTGCCACCAGCAGAGAGGCGGGGGCCTCGACAGATACGCAGTATTTT. It codes for CATSREAGASTDTQYF.

This clonotype came up many times. The CDR3 DNA follows: TGCAGTGCTAGAGATCCAAGGGGGGTAAAGGGAGAGACCCAGTACTTC. It codes for CSARDPRGVKGETQYF. The J gene is TRBJ2-5, the V gene TRBV20-1, with D possibly called TRBD1 or TRBD2 (6 bases each). The CDR3 contains 16 residues. Trimming cost V 0 bases and J 4 bases, with 18 bases left between them. Germline loops: CDR1 DFQATT, CDR2 SNEGSKA (reference sequence).

This clonotype was recorded many times. The CDR3 DNA reads as TGTGCCAGCAGCTTAGAAATCGGGAGCGCGAACACCGGGGAGCTGTTTTTT. Encoded protein: CASSLEIGSANTGELFF. This chain joins TRBV7-9 and TRBJ2-2; possibly TRBD2 for D (6 bases). The CDR3 loop spans 17 amino acids. With 1 base removed from V and 0 bases from J, the gap between germline ends came to 12 bases. Germline assignment: CDR1 SEHNR and CDR2 FQNEAQ (reference sequence).

This clonotype was seen at least ten times. This chain links TRBV20-1 with TRBJ1-3, with 7 bases that match TRBD1. The germline gives CDR1 DFQATT, CDR2 SNEGSKA (reference sequence). There are 14 residues in the CDR3. The trim removed 6 bases at V and 3 bases at J, leaving 8 bases unmatched. In DNA, the CDR3 is TGCAGTGCCCGGGAGGGGGCGCGTGGAAACACCATATATTTT. Its translation: CSAREGARGNTIYF.

This clonotype was seen repeatedly, ten times or more. The chain recombines TRBV5-1 with TRBJ2-5; D is unclear. The V gene lost 2 bases and the J gene lost 5 bases, with 13 bases spanning the gap. This CDR3 comprises 14 residues. Germline V CDR1 and CDR2: SGHRS, YFSETQ. CDR3 coding DNA: TGCGCCAGCAGCTTACCCCGCGGTGTGGAGACCCAGTACTTC. Protein: CASSLPRGVETQYF.

This clonotype showed up many times. The J gene is TRBJ1-1, the V gene TRBV12-3 or TRBV12-4; D unclear. This CDR3 spans 12 amino acids. The V gene lost 6 bases and the J gene lost 5 bases, with 10 bases spanning the gap. CDR3 sequence (DNA): TGTGCCAGCAGCCCAAGTGAGACTGAAGCTTTCTTT. It codes for CASSPSETEAFF.

In this sample, this clonotype turned up many times. This sequence joins TRBV5-1 and TRBJ1-1, with D possibly TRBD1 on 5 matching bases. Germline V gives CDR1 SGHRS, CDR2 YFSETQ. The CDR3 has 15 amino acids. Between the trimmed V and J ends, which lost 3 bases and 3 bases, there was a span of 15 bases. CDR3 coding DNA: TGCGCCAGCAGCTCCGGCGGGGCTAGGGACACTGAAGCTTTCTTT. Its translation is CASSSGGARDTEAFF.

The chain carries TRBV6-5 and TRBJ1-1; the D is unclear. Trimming took off 4 bases at V and 0 bases at J, with 27 bases between the two ends. Germline assignment: CDR1 MNHEY and CDR2 SVGAGI. This CDR3 is built from 20 residues. The CDR3 spells CASSFVAPGQDYRMNTEAFF. DNA for the CDR3: TGTGCCAGCAGTTTTGTGGCCCCTGGGCAGGATTACCGCATGAACACTGAAGCTTTCTTT.

This clonotype was seen ten or more times. The chain uses TRBV5-1 and TRBJ1-2, with unresolved D. V was pared by 0 bases and J by 3 bases, with 9 bases between. The CDR3 loop spans 14 amino acids. The germline CDR1 and CDR2 sequences are SGHRS and YFSETQ. The CDR3 DNA is TGCGCCAGCAGCTTGGTCGCAGCTGACTATGGCTACACCTTC. Translating it yields CASSLVAADYGYTF.

This clonotype was counted many times. This sequence joins TRBV6-5 and TRBJ1-4, with 7 bases fitting TRBD1. This CDR3 has 13 amino acids. Trimming took 10 bases from V and 10 from J; bases not matched to a gene: 12. Germline CDR1 MNHEY, CDR2 SVGAGI. In DNA, the CDR3 is TGTGCCATCTTGGACAGGAGTTCAGGAAAACTGTTTTTT. It specifies CAILDRSSGKLFF.

On this clonotype itself: A junction boundary mismatches the germline segment, possibly from a read error. The V gene is TRBV10-3, the J gene TRBJ2-7, with D maybe TRBD2 (5 bases). There are 15 residues in the CDR3. In germline, CDR1 is ENHRY, CDR2 SYGVKD. CDR3 residues: CAISESIGKFYEQYF. The CDR3 DNA reads TGTGCCATAAGTGAGTCGATCGGGAAGTTTTACGAGCAGTACTTC.

This clonotype has ten or more counts. A read error may account for a junction end that differs from germline. The genes are TRBV2 and TRBJ1-2, with TRBD1 matching over 7 bases. CDR3 length: 12 residues. The germline CDR1 and CDR2 sequences are SNHLY and FYNNEI. The CDR3 DNA follows: TGTGCCAGCAGTGAGGAGACAGGGTGGCTTTCCTTC. This translates into CASSEETGWLSF.

This clonotype was seen a single time. This may come from a read error, since a much larger clone is one base off. The CDR3, as DNA: TGTGCCAGCAGCACTCGAACCGATCATCCCCAGCATTTT. This translates into CASSTRTDHPQHF. The genes are TRBV3-1 and TRBJ1-5; D gene uncertain. This CDR3 region has 13 residues. From germline, CDR1 is LGHDT and CDR2 YNNKEL (reference sequence).

In this sample, this clonotype turned up many times. The DNA of the CDR3 is TGCGCCAGCAGCTTGGAAATTACTCACAATGAGCAGTTCTTC. Protein sequence: CASSLEITHNEQFF. The rearrangement uses TRBV5-1 and TRBJ2-1; D unclear. CDR1 and CDR2 (germline): SGHRS, YFSETQ. CDR3 length: 14 amino acids. V lost 0 bases and J lost 5, with 9 bases in between.

This clonotype was picked up many times. The V call is TRBV24-1, the J call TRBJ2-2, with TRBD1 matching 10 bases. The CDR3 length is 16 residues. V lost 3 bases and J lost 2; bases outside the gene matches: 2. From germline, CDR1 is KGHDR and CDR2 SFDVKD. The CDR3 protein is CATSDVTGGNTGELFF. In DNA, the CDR3 is TGTGCCACCAGTGATGTGACAGGGGGCAACACCGGGGAGCTGTTTTTT.

V gene TRBV2 combines with J gene TRBJ2-3; D not certain. Germline CDR1 SNHLY, CDR2 FYNNEI. The CDR3 runs to 13 residues. Trimming took off 0 bases at V and 1 base at J, with 2 bases between the two ends. The CDR3 DNA follows: TGTGCCAGCAGTGAAGCCCGCACAGATACGCAGTATTTT. Residues: CASSEARTDTQYF.

This clonotype was counted ten times or more. The chain links TRBV5-1 to TRBJ1-1, with D maybe TRBD1 (6 bases). The CDR3 sequence is 14 residues long. The V and J ends lost 7 bases and 1 base respectively, with 14 bases between them. Germline-derived CDR1 and CDR2 are SGHRS and YFSETQ. The CDR3 DNA is TGCGCCAGCGGTTCCGGGACACAGAACACTGAAGCTTTCTTT. Translation gives CASGSGTQNTEAFF.

This clonotype occurred many times. The V call is TRBV5-4, the J call TRBJ1-2; 9 bases are a match to TRBD1. V shed 2 bases and J 4 bases; nucleotides not matched to a gene: 6. Germline V gene sequence: CDR1 SGHNT, CDR2 YYREEE (reference sequence). The CDR3 totals 15 residues. CDR3 in DNA: TGTGCCAGCAGCTTCCCGACAGGGGGGGTCTATGGCTACACCTTC. Translated: CASSFPTGGVYGYTF.

The V and J genes are TRBV24-1 and TRBJ2-5, with D uncertain. CDR1 is KGHDR and CDR2 is SFDVKD in the germline V gene. The V end was cut by 4 bases, the J end by 11 bases, with 10 bases between. The CDR3 consists of 11 residues. The CDR3 here is CATSEAGQQYF. In DNA, the CDR3 is TGTGCCACCAGTGAGGCCGGGCAACAGTACTTC.

This clonotype was detected ten times or more. CDR3 amino acids: CASSGQGPRTGELFF. The CDR3 DNA reads as TGTGCCAGCAGTGGACAGGGCCCTCGGACCGGGGAGCTGTTTTTT. The chain joins TRBV2 to TRBJ2-2, with 7 bases matching TRBD1. After removal of 4 bases from V and 5 bases from J, the junction contained 7 bases not matched to a gene. Germline loops: CDR1 SNHLY, CDR2 FYNNEI. This CDR3 contains 15 residues.

This clonotype was counted ten times or more. The CDR3 loop reads CASSPTGGAVDTQYF. CDR3 bases: TGCGCCAGCAGCCCCACAGGGGGGGCTGTGGATACGCAGTATTTT. V and J are TRBV5-1 and TRBJ2-3; D might be TRBD1 (8 bases). The CDR3 has 15 amino acids. From germline, CDR1 is SGHRS and CDR2 YFSETQ. V was cut by 4 bases and J by 6 bases, with 18 bases left in between.

This clonotype was observed at least ten times. The gene calls are TRBV5-6 and TRBJ2-2, with no clear D. Germline CDR1 and CDR2: SGHDT and YYEEEE. This CDR3 region has 16 residues. V shed 2 bases and J shed 8 bases, with 19 bases lying between them. Here the CDR3 DNA reads TGTGCCAGCAGCTTTTTACGGAGCCGGTTATCGGGGGAGCTGTTTTTT. Its translation: CASSFLRSRLSGELFF.

In its sample, this clonotype was seen many times. The V gene is TRBV28, the J gene TRBJ1-2; TRBD1 matches 7 bases. In germline, CDR1 is MDHEN, CDR2 SYDVKM. Trimming removed 4 bases from V and 6 bases from J; junction bases left unmatched: 5. The CDR3 sequence is 13 residues long. CDR3 DNA sequence: TGTGCCAGCAGTTCAGGGGGGGCGAATGGCTACACCTTC. Translating it yields CASSSGGANGYTF.

This clonotype was seen repeatedly, ten times or more. V gene TRBV20-1 combines with J gene TRBJ1-4; D is perhaps TRBD1 (6 bases). The CDR3 totals 14 residues. Germline values: CDR1 DFQATT, CDR2 SNEGSKA (reference sequence). V was trimmed by 4 bases and J by 0 bases, leaving 9 bases between them. CDR3 protein: CSATGAATNEKLFF. Here the CDR3 DNA reads TGCAGTGCTACGGGGGCTGCAACTAATGAAAAACTGTTTTTT.

This clonotype was detected ten times or more. The V and J genes are TRBV2 and TRBJ1-2; no firm D call. The V end lost 3 bases, the J end lost 4 bases, and 9 bases lay between the germline ends. Per the germline V gene, CDR1 is SNHLY and CDR2 is FYNNEI. The CDR3 consists of 13 residues. CDR3 residues: CASSDVSGYGYTF. CDR3 DNA: TGTGCCAGCAGTGATGTATCCGGCTATGGCTACACCTTC.

This clonotype occurred many times. V and J are TRBV5-1 and TRBJ2-1; no definite D call. Germline CDR1 SGHRS, CDR2 YFSETQ. CDR3 length: 14 residues. Trimming pared 6 bases from V and 0 bases from J, leaving 10 bases between. CDR3 nucleotides: TGCGCCAGCAACAAGTGGAGCTCCTACAATGAGCAGTTCTTC. Amino acid sequence: CASNKWSSYNEQFF.

This clonotype has ten or more counts. The chain links TRBV30 to TRBJ2-5; 8 nucleotides match TRBD1. The CDR3 is made up of 14 amino acids. Germline V gene sequence: CDR1 GTSNPN, CDR2 SVGIG (reference sequence). Germline trimming cut 3 bases from V and 5 bases from J; bases unmatched to any gene: 8. This CDR3 reads CAWRAAGGLETQYF. CDR3 DNA: TGTGCCTGGAGAGCCGCAGGGGGCCTTGAGACCCAGTACTTC. The variable domain in full, with the rest retrieved from reference TRBV30 and TRBJ2-5, is SQTIHQWPATLVQPVGSPLSLECTVEGTSNPNLYWYRQAAGRGLQLLFYSVGIGQISSEVPQNLSASRPQDRQFILSSKKLLLSDSGFYLCAWRAAGGLETQYFGPGTRLLVL.

In this sample, this clonotype turned up many times. One end of the junction fails to match germline, which may point to a read error. J is TRBJ1-1 and V is TRBV5-1; D not resolved. Germline CDR1 is SGHRS and CDR2 is YFSETQ. The CDR3 runs to 13 residues. The CDR3 protein is CASRETRNTAAFF. The CDR3 DNA follows: TGCGCCAGCAGGGAGACCCGGAACACTGCAGCTTTCTTT.

This clonotype was counted ten times or more. The chain recombines TRBV28 with TRBJ2-7, with 8 bases aligning to TRBD1. This CDR3 is built from 13 residues. After removal of 11 bases from V and 5 bases from J, the junction contained 11 bases not matched to a gene. Germline loops: CDR1 MDHEN, CDR2 SYDVKM. The CDR3 loop reads CAGNTGGRDEQYF. The CDR3 DNA sequence: TGTGCCGGTAACACAGGGGGGCGGGACGAGCAGTACTTC.

The sample holds many counts of this clonotype. This rearrangement joins TRBV4-1 to TRBJ1-5; D is uncertain. V was pared by 6 bases and J by 4 bases, with 10 bases between. Germline CDR1 is MGHRA and CDR2 is YSYEKL. The CDR3 totals 13 residues. The CDR3 DNA reads as TGCGCCAGCAGTCGGACGGGGAATCAGCCCCAGCATTTT. This codes for CASSRTGNQPQHF.